One sample yielded the 20 T cell receptor beta chains listed below, sequenced in a study of blood T cell repertoires in COVID-19. Method: immunoSEQ multiplex PCR; TCRdb's copy keeps in-frame clones and lacks some. The repertoire includes about 250,000 clones, roughly 87% of them detected once, and about 6.3% sits in the top ten. Sample: PBMCs or T cells enriched from blood (not recorded which). The origin of the receptors is a woman younger than 45 with acute COVID-19.

V gene TRBV11-3 combines with J gene TRBJ2-2, with TRBD1 matching over 10 bases. J was trimmed by 4 bases and V by 5 bases; bases with no gene match: 7. Germline V gene sequence: CDR1 SGHNT, CDR2 YENEEA. The CDR3 contains 16 residues. CDR3 region: CASSPGQGVGTGELFF. The CDR3 DNA reads TGTGCCAGCAGCCCCGGACAGGGGGTCGGCACCGGGGAGCTGTTTTTT.

V gene TRBV7-9 combines with J gene TRBJ1-4, with 8 nucleotides matching TRBD1. The trim removed 6 bases at V and 3 bases at J, leaving 9 bases unmatched. The CDR3 extends over 16 amino acids. CDR1 is SEHNR, CDR2 FQNEAQ, per germline (reference sequence). The CDR3 nucleotides are TGTGCCAGCAGTTTGTCTCAGGGGGCTGCTAATGAAAAACTGTTTTTT. This codes for CASSLSQGAANEKLFF.

This CDR3 is CASSLGTGDYGYTF. CDR3 in DNA: TGTGCCAGCAGCTTGGGGACAGGAGACTATGGCTACACCTTC. The chain links TRBV5-5 to TRBJ1-2, with 7 bases fitting TRBD1. This CDR3 is 14 amino acids long. Germline V lookup: CDR1 SGHKS, CDR2 YYEKEE (reference sequence). The V segment lost 0 bases and the J segment 3 bases; nucleotides outside the gene matches: 2.

V usage is TRBV5-1 and J usage is TRBJ2-1, with 11 bases fitting TRBD2. The V and J ends lost 0 bases and 5 bases, in that order; junction bases with no gene match: 1. This CDR3 has 15 amino acids. In germline, CDR1 is SGHRS, CDR2 YFSETQ. The CDR3 nucleotides are TGCGCCAGCAGCTTGGCACTAGCGGGAGACAATGAGCAGTTCTTC. Translating gives CASSLALAGDNEQFF.

This chain links TRBV7-2 with TRBJ2-7; 11 bases match TRBD2. Germline V gene data show CDR1 as SGHTA and CDR2 as FQGNSA. There are 15 residues in the CDR3. The V segment lost 3 bases and the J segment 3 bases; nucleotides outside the gene matches: 4. The CDR3 protein is CASSFSGRADYEQYF. The CDR3 DNA sequence: TGTGCCAGCAGCTTTAGCGGGAGGGCCGACTACGAGCAGTACTTC.

The rearrangement uses TRBV9 and TRBJ2-1, with a tentative D call TRBD1 (7 bases). V was pared by 5 bases and J by 6 bases, with 21 bases between. Germline-derived CDR1 and CDR2 are SGDLS and YYNGEE. The CDR3 has 16 residues. For the CDR3, the DNA is TGTGCCAGCAGTAAACGCGGGGACAGCGTTAGCAATGAGCAGTTCTTC. Encoded protein: CASSKRGDSVSNEQFF.

CDR3 DNA sequence: TGCGCCAGCAGCTTACGACAGGGTAACCACGAGCAGTACTTC. Translated, it gives CASSLRQGNHEQYF. The chain has TRBV5-1 and TRBJ2-7, with 7 bases fitting TRBD1. The CDR3 is made up of 14 amino acids. The junction had 7 bases not matched to a gene; V was cut back by 2 bases and J by 5 bases. CDR1 SGHRS and CDR2 YFSETQ come from the germline V gene.

The V and J genes are TRBV6-5 and TRBJ2-7; possible D gene TRBD1, 5 bases. In germline, CDR1 is MNHEY, CDR2 SVGAGI. Trimming pared 2 bases from V and 4 bases from J, leaving 12 bases between. This CDR3 comprises 14 residues. CDR3 amino acids: CASSYTAGQYEQYF. For the CDR3, the DNA is TGTGCCAGCAGTTACACCGCAGGACAATACGAGCAGTACTTC.

This chain joins TRBV18 and TRBJ2-7, with 14 bases matching TRBD2. V lost 4 bases and J lost 4; bases outside the gene matches: 6. CDR1 and CDR2 (germline): KGHSH, LQKENI. CDR3 size: 16 residues. CDR3 nucleotide sequence: TGTGCCAGCTCACTAATGACTAGCGGGAGGGGATACGAGCAGTACTTC. It specifies CASSLMTSGRGYEQYF.

This chain connects TRBV30 to TRBJ1-5; D possibly corresponds to TRBD1 (6 bases). CDR1 GTSNPN and CDR2 SVGIG come from the germline V gene (reference sequence). V gave up 2 bases and J gave up 3 bases, with 8 bases separating them. The CDR3 loop spans 13 amino acids. CDR3 sequence (DNA): TGTGCCTGGAGTAGACAGGCCAATCAGCCCCAGCATTTT. Translation gives CAWSRQANQPQHF.

The gene calls are TRBV4-1 and TRBJ1-6; the D is unclear. V lost 5 bases to trimming and J lost 10 bases, with 15 bases between them. Germline-derived CDR1 and CDR2 are MGHRA and YSYEKL. The CDR3 extends over 14 amino acids. Written as DNA, the CDR3 is TGCGCCAGCAGCACTAGGGATGGTCGGTCACCCCTCCACTTT. This translates into CASSTRDGRSPLHF.

V and J are TRBV5-4 and TRBJ2-7; 8 bases line up with TRBD1. CDR1 is SGHNT and CDR2 is YYREEE in the germline V gene (reference sequence). This CDR3 contains 14 residues. The trim removed 4 bases at V and 2 bases at J, leaving 5 bases unmatched. Here the CDR3 DNA reads TGTGCCAGCAGCCCGCGGACAGGGACCTACGAGCAGTACTTC. It is translated as CASSPRTGTYEQYF.

V and J are TRBV4-1 and TRBJ2-2; D possibly corresponds to TRBD2 (6 bases). V gave up 1 base and J gave up 0 bases, with 21 bases separating them. Looked up from germline, CDR1 is MGHRA and CDR2 is YSYEKL. The CDR3 runs 20 residues. CDR3 coding DNA: TGCGCCAGCAGCCAAGCGAAGGGCCGACTCGGCGGGGCGAACACCGGGGAGCTGTTTTTT. Protein: CASSQAKGRLGGANTGELFF.

The chain combines TRBV19 with TRBJ1-1; TRBD1 aligns across 7 bases. The junction had 6 bases not matched to a gene; V was cut back by 3 bases and J by 5 bases. Germline V gene sequence: CDR1 LNHDA, CDR2 SQIVND (reference sequence). The CDR3 consists of 14 residues. The CDR3 nucleotides are TGTGCCAGTAGTATCGAAGGGGGCAGGACTGAAGCTTTCTTT. It translates to CASSIEGGRTEAFF.

The chain uses TRBV6-1 and TRBJ2-3, with 9 bases lining up with TRBD2. The CDR3 extends over 16 amino acids. Germline lookup yields CDR1 MNHNS and CDR2 SASEGT. V shed 3 bases, J shed 7 bases, and the junction held 11 bases outside the gene matches. The DNA of the CDR3 is TGTGCCAGCAGTGATGTTTCGCGGGGGGGCACCAATACGCAGTATTTT. Protein product: CASSDVSRGGTNTQYF.

The chain links TRBV28 to TRBJ2-1; TRBD2 agrees at 7 bases. The V and J ends lost 7 bases and 5 bases, in that order; junction bases with no gene match: 11. The CDR3 loop spans 15 amino acids. The germline gives CDR1 MDHEN, CDR2 SYDVKM. The CDR3 spells CASKSGGRGDNEQFF. The CDR3 DNA is TGTGCCAGCAAGAGTGGCGGGAGAGGCGACAATGAGCAGTTCTTC.

The chain has TRBV6-1 and TRBJ1-5, with 7 bases lining up with TRBD1. The CDR3 loop spans 14 amino acids. CDR1 and CDR2 (germline): MNHNS, SASEGT. V dropped 3 bases and J dropped 6; count of bases not matched to a gene: 5. The chain's CDR3 is CASSETGLVQPQHF. In DNA form, the CDR3 reads TGTGCCAGCAGTGAGACAGGGCTGGTTCAGCCCCAGCATTTT.

This chain joins TRBV6-5 and TRBJ2-7; D gene uncertain. CDR3 size: 11 residues. Trimming took 10 bases from V and 5 from J, leaving 12 bases between them. CDR1 is MNHEY, CDR2 SVGAGI, per germline. The CDR3 reads CATLTLDEQYF. The DNA of the CDR3 is TGTGCCACCCTTACTTTAGACGAGCAGTACTTC.

This clone was recorded once. This same CDR3 is encoded by further DNA sequences in the sample. The V and J genes are TRBV5-1 and TRBJ1-5; the D is unclear. V lost 0 bases, J lost 1 base, and 8 bases lay in between. Per the germline V gene, CDR1 is SGHRS and CDR2 is YFSETQ. This CDR3 region has 15 residues. CDR3 nucleotide sequence: TGCGCCAGCAGCTTGGCAGGACTGAGCAATCAGCCCCAGCATTTT. This encodes CASSLAGLSNQPQHF.

The chain is built from TRBV7-9 and TRBJ2-3; D is unresolved. CDR1 is SEHNR, CDR2 FQNEAQ, per germline (reference sequence). The CDR3 is 14 amino acids. The V end lost 5 bases, the J end lost 5 bases, and 14 bases lay between the germline ends. The CDR3 DNA is TGTGCCAGCAGCCAAGACTTGAGTATAGATACGCAGTATTTT. It codes for CASSQDLSIDTQYF. Supplemented by reference TRBV7-9 and TRBJ2-3, the full variable domain reads DTGVSQNPRHKITKRGQNVTFRCDPISEHNRLYWYRQTLGQGPEFLTYFQNEAQLEKSRLLSDRFSAERPKGSFSTLEIQRTEQGDSAMYLCASSQDLSIDTQYFGPGTRLTVL.